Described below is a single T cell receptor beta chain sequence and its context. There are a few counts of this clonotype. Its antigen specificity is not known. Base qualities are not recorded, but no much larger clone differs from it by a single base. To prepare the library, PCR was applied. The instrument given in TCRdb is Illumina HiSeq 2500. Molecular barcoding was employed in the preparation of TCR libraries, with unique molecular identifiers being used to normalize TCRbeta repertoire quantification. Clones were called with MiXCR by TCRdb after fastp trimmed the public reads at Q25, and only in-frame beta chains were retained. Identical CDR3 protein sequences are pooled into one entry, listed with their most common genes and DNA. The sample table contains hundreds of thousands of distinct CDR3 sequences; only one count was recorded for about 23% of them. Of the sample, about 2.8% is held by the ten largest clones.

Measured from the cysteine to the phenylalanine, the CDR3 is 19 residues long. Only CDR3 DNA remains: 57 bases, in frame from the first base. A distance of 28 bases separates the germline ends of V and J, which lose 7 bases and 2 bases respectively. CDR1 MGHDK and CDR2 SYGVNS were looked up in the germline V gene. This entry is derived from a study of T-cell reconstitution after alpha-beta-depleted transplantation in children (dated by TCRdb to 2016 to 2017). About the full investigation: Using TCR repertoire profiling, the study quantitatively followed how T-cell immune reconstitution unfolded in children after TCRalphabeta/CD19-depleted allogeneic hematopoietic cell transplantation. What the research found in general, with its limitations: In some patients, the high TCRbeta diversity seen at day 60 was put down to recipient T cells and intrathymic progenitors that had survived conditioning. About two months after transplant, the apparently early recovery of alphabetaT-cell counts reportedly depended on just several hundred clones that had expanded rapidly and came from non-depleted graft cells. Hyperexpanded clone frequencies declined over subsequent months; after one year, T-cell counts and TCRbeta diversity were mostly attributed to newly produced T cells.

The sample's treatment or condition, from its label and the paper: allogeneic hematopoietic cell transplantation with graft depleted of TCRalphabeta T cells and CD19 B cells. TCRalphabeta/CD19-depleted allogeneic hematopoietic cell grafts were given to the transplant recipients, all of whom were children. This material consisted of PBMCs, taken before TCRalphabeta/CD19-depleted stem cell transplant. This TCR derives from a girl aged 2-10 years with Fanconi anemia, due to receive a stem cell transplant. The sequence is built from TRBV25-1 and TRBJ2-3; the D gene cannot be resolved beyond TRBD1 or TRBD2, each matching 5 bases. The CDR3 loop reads CASKPGSLTRSGFTDTQYF. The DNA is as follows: TGTGCCAGCAAGCCAGGGAGCCTCACCCGGAGTGGGTTCACAGATACGCAGTATTTT.